These T cell receptor beta chains were read from a single sample in a study of Ad26.COV2.S vaccination and SARS-CoV-2 variants. Clones were sequenced by immunoSEQ multiplex PCR, and TCRdb holds only the in-frame ones, with some missing. The sample yields around 450,000 clones, 80% to 95% seen once. The sequenced sample was peripheral blood, obtained in a trial of Ad26.COV2.S vaccine versus placebo. The receptors stem from a person aged 18-65 years who received the Ad26.COV2.S COVID-19 vaccine or a placebo. CDR3s include the opening cysteine and the closing phenylalanine or tryptophan. The D gene is left open where the match is weak. The listing skips clone size in some rows; elsewhere it reads once, few, many or a size class.

size: once
J: TRBJ1-1
V: TRBV30
D: NA
CDR3: CAWNSGERMNTEAFF
DNA: TGTGCCTGGAATTCTGGGGAACGCATGAACACTGAAGCTTTCTTT

size: NA
J: TRBJ1-2
V: TRBV6-5
D: NA
CDR3: CASSFSGTTYGYTF
DNA: TGTGCCAGCAGTTTCTCCGGGACCACCTATGGCTACACCTTC

size: once
J: TRBJ2-3
V: TRBV28
D: NA
CDR3: CASSFSGVTDTQYF
DNA: TGTGCCAGCAGTTTTTCAGGGGTGACAGATACGCAGTATTTT

size: NA
J: TRBJ2-4
V: TRBV6-7
D: NA
CDR3: CASSLRTDKAKNIQYF
DNA: TGTGCCAGCTCCCTCCGGACAGATAAAGCCAAAAACATTCAGTACTTC

size: NA
J: TRBJ1-1
V: TRBV9
D: NA
CDR3: CASSSSQGGDTEAFF
DNA: TGTGCCAGCAGCTCATCCCAGGGTGGGGACACTGAAGCTTTCTTT

size: NA
J: TRBJ2-5
V: TRBV28
D: NA
CDR3: CASCWGAYQETQYF
DNA: TGTGCCAGCTGTTGGGGGGCCTACCAAGAGACCCAGTACTTC

size: NA
J: TRBJ2-3
V: TRBV30
D: NA
CDR3: CAWSFGEVTDTQYF
DNA: TGTGCCTGGAGCTTTGGGGAAGTCACAGATACGCAGTATTTT

size: NA
J: TRBJ2-7
V: TRBV7-6
D: TRBD2
CDR3: CASSATSGSRYEQYF
DNA: TGTGCCAGCAGCGCGACTAGCGGGAGCCGGTACGAGCAGTACTTC

size: NA
J: TRBJ2-2
V: TRBV5-1
D: NA
CDR3: CASSLDEAYTGELFF
DNA: TGCGCCAGCAGCTTAGACGAAGCCTACACCGGGGAGCTGTTTTTT

size: once
J: TRBJ2-7
V: TRBV2
D: NA
CDR3: CASRTDVRHEQYF
DNA: TGTGCCAGCAGAACAGATGTAAGGCACGAGCAGTACTTC

size: NA
J: TRBJ1-4
V: TRBV27
D: NA
CDR3: CASSLRTVATNEKLFF
DNA: TGTGCCAGCAGTTTGAGGACAGTTGCAACTAATGAAAAACTGTTTTTT

size: NA
J: TRBJ2-7
V: TRBV19
D: TRBD2
CDR3: CASSINLAGAIQYF
DNA: TGTGCCAGTAGTATCAATCTAGCGGGAGCCATCCAGTACTTC

size: NA
J: TRBJ2-1
V: TRBV7-9
D: TRBD1
CDR3: CASSTTGTAGNEQFF
DNA: TGTGCCAGCAGCACGACCGGGACAGCAGGGAATGAGCAGTTCTTC

size: NA
J: TRBJ1-4
V: TRBV9
D: NA
CDR3: CASSVATGPNEKLFF
DNA: TGTGCCAGCAGCGTAGCTACAGGACCGAATGAAAAACTGTTTTTT